Below are 12 T cell receptor beta chains sequenced from a single sample in a study of blood T cell repertoires in COVID-19. The repertoire was sequenced with immunoSEQ multiplex PCR; TCRdb's copy has only in-frame clones and lacks some. There are fewer than 700,000 clones in the sample; approximately 88% occur only once, and roughly 8% lies in the top ten. Sequenced material: peripheral blood. The receptor source for this set is a woman aged 45-65 years with COVID-19, enrolled during active disease.

This chain links TRBV15 with TRBJ1-2, with unresolved D. Germline V lookup: CDR1 LNHNV, CDR2 YYDKDF (reference sequence). With 0 bases removed from V and 8 bases from J, the gap between germline ends came to 13 bases. There are 14 residues in the CDR3. The CDR3 loop is CATSRDMRAVGYTF. The CDR3 DNA reads TGTGCCACCAGCAGAGATATGAGGGCTGTGGGCTACACCTTC.

The CDR3 spells CATSLGGLAGAGETQYF. In nucleotides, the CDR3 is TGTGCCACCAGTTTAGGGGGACTAGCGGGGGCTGGGGAGACCCAGTACTTC. This chain uses TRBV24-1 with TRBJ2-5, with 14 bases lining up with TRBD2. Trimming at V came to 6 bases and at J to 5 bases, leaving 10 bases not matched to a gene. Germline V CDR1 and CDR2: KGHDR, SFDVKD. This CDR3 spans 17 amino acids.

This chain connects TRBV30 to TRBJ1-5; D is undetermined. Germline V gene data show CDR1 as GTSNPN and CDR2 as SVGIG (reference sequence). This CDR3 comprises 13 residues. V was clipped by 0 bases and J by 4 bases, with 7 bases between them. The DNA for the CDR3 is TGTGCCTGGAGTGTAACGGAGAATCAGCCCCAGCATTTT. It specifies CAWSVTENQPQHF.

The gene calls are TRBV30 and TRBJ2-2; D unclear. Germline V gene lookup returns CDR1 GTSNPN and CDR2 SVGIG (reference sequence). Trimming removed 7 bases from V and 5 bases from J, with 5 bases in between. CDR3 length equals 10 residues. The CDR3 is CAFRTGELFF. The CDR3, as DNA: TGTGCCTTCAGAACCGGGGAGCTGTTTTTT.

This clone was counted a few times. V usage is TRBV19 and J usage is TRBJ1-2; TRBD1 aligns across 8 bases. The J segment lost 4 bases and the V segment lost 7 bases, leaving 8 bases of the junction unmatched. This CDR3 has 14 residues. Germline lookup yields CDR1 LNHDA and CDR2 SQIVND (reference sequence). For the CDR3, the DNA is TGTGCCAGTAAGGGACAGGACGGGCCCTATGGCTACACCTTC. Translated, it gives CASKGQDGPYGYTF.

The J gene is TRBJ1-2, the V gene TRBV10-2; a possible D gene is TRBD1 (5 bases). The CDR3 loop spans 12 amino acids. V shed 7 bases and J shed 4 bases, with 10 bases lying between them. Germline-derived CDR1 and CDR2 are WSHSY and SAAADI. The CDR3 is CASTGDFYGYTF. The CDR3 DNA is TGCGCCAGCACCGGGGACTTCTATGGCTACACCTTC.

The chain recombines TRBV7-9 with TRBJ1-5; 7 bases fit TRBD1. Germline trimming cut 4 bases from V and 4 bases from J; bases unmatched to any gene: 1. CDR3 length equals 13 residues. Germline V gene lookup returns CDR1 SEHNR and CDR2 FQNEAQ (reference sequence). The CDR3 sequence is CASSSGQNQPQHF. The CDR3, as DNA: TGTGCCAGCAGCTCGGGACAGAATCAGCCCCAGCATTTT.

This clone was observed a few times. J is TRBJ1-2 and V is TRBV5-4; D remains ambiguous. This CDR3 contains 14 residues. Germline lookup yields CDR1 SGHNT and CDR2 YYREEE (reference sequence). V was trimmed by 0 bases and J by 3 bases, leaving 9 bases between them. CDR3 bases: TGTGCCAGCAGCTTGGAAAAGAGGGACTATGGCTACACCTTC. Translated, it gives CASSLEKRDYGYTF.

The rearrangement links TRBV11-2 to TRBJ1-2; 10 nucleotides line up with TRBD1. The CDR3 runs to 15 residues. The germline gives CDR1 SGHAT, CDR2 FQNNGV. With 5 bases clipped from V and 10 bases from J, the junction kept 13 bases outside the gene matches. The CDR3 is CASSPWDRGPSLYTF. The CDR3 DNA is TGTGCCAGCAGCCCCTGGGACAGGGGACCCTCCCTCTACACCTTC.

This chain links TRBV27 with TRBJ1-5; 7 bases are shared with TRBD1. CDR3 length: 14 residues. Germline loops: CDR1 MNHEY, CDR2 SMNVEV (reference sequence). The junction had 0 bases not matched to a gene; V was cut back by 2 bases and J by 2 bases. In nucleotides, the CDR3 is TGTGCCAGCAGTTTACAGGGGGGCAATCAGCCCCAGCATTTT. Its protein product is CASSLQGGNQPQHF.

The chain carries TRBV30 and TRBJ2-7; 8 bases map to TRBD1. This CDR3 comprises 14 residues. CDR1 is GTSNPN, CDR2 SVGIG, per germline (reference sequence). The V segment lost 2 bases and the J segment 3 bases; nucleotides outside the gene matches: 6. The CDR3 reads CAWSTGTGHYEQYF. The CDR3 nucleotides are TGTGCCTGGAGTACCGGGACAGGACACTACGAGCAGTACTTC.

The chain combines TRBV5-1 with TRBJ2-1; 15 bases are shared with TRBD2. Germline CDR1 reads SGHRS; CDR2 reads YFSETQ. There are 16 residues in the CDR3. V gave up 3 bases and J gave up 8 bases; unmatched junction bases: 6. The CDR3 loop is CASSSRTSGGADEQFF. CDR3 bases: TGCGCCAGCAGCTCAAGGACTAGCGGGGGGGCCGATGAGCAGTTCTTC. Based on the CDR3 plus reference TRBV5-1 and TRBJ2-1, the full variable domain is KAGVTQTPRYLIKTRGQQVTLSCSPISGHRSVSWYQQTPGQGLQFLFEYFSETQRNKGNFPGRFSGRQFSNSRSEMNVSTLELGDSALYLCASSSRTSGGADEQFFGPGTRLTVL.